What follows are 10 T cell receptor beta chains derived from one specimen sequenced in a study of beta chain features in type 1 diabetes (dated by TCRdb to 2016 to 2018). Library method: the immunoSEQ multiplex PCR assay. The High Capacity cDNA Reverse Transcription Kit was used to reverse transcribe all of the isolated RNA, meaning that expressed TCRB transcripts were what got sequenced. TCRdb re-hosts the immuneACCESS table, in-frame sequences only. Its copies lack some clones; in the studies checked, an unresolved V gene accounts for under half of them, and the cause for the rest is not known. A total of 620,000 or so clones appear in this sample, around a sixth of them only once. 0.07% to 0.095% of the sample is taken by the ten largest. Specimen: naive CD4+ T cells from blood. The cell subset or site tag for this specimen amounts to: true naive CD4+ T cells. The source is a man between 18 and 29 years old in good health.

Only a few counts were recorded for this clone. The gene calls are TRBV9 and TRBJ1-2; 7 bases align to TRBD1. V gave up 2 bases and J gave up 4 bases; unmatched junction bases: 2. Germline V gives CDR1 SGDLS, CDR2 YYNGEE. The length of the CDR3 is 13 residues. The CDR3 region is CASSVNRGYGYTF. The CDR3, as DNA: TGTGCCAGCAGCGTCAACAGGGGCTATGGCTACACCTTC.

This clone was counted only a few times. The CDR3 loop reads CASSPSTGANVLTF. CDR3 in DNA: TGTGCCAGCAGCCCTTCTACTGGGGCCAACGTCCTGACTTTC. The chain links TRBV11-2 to TRBJ2-6; unclear D gene. Germline V gene data show CDR1 as SGHAT and CDR2 as FQNNGV. CDR3 size: 14 residues. The germline V and J ends were trimmed by 5 bases and 2 bases, with 7 bases remaining between them.

The DNA for the CDR3 is TGTGCCAGCAGTGTCGGGGACAGGGGGCGCGTGGAGACCCAGTACTTC. It yields the protein CASSVGDRGRVETQYF. The gene calls are TRBV28 and TRBJ2-5, with 12 positions matching TRBD1. J lost 5 bases, V lost 5 bases, and 9 bases had no gene match. Germline V lookup: CDR1 MDHEN, CDR2 SYDVKM. The CDR3 is 16 amino acids.

This clone was picked up a small number of times. V gene TRBV14 combines with J gene TRBJ2-7, with 7 bases lining up with TRBD1. This CDR3 has 15 residues. V lost 0 bases and J lost 5; bases outside the gene matches: 7. Per germline, CDR1 SGHDN and CDR2 FVKESK. The CDR3, as DNA: TGTGCCAGCAGCCAAGAAAAAAGGGGGCGTCACGAGCAGTACTTC. This codes for CASSQEKRGRHEQYF.

This clone was seen a few times. An end of the junction differs from the germline gene, which may be a read error. V gene TRBV5-4 combines with J gene TRBJ2-3; 9 bases are shared with TRBD2. The CDR3 covers 14 residues. CDR1 is SGHNT, CDR2 YYREEE, per germline (reference sequence). Here the CDR3 DNA reads TGCGCCAGCAGCCCTACCGGGACTAGCGATACGCAGTATTTT. Encoded protein: CASSPTGTSDTQYF.

The chain links TRBV6-1 to TRBJ1-1, with D perhaps TRBD1 (6 bases). Germline V gene data show CDR1 as MNHNS and CDR2 as SASEGT. The CDR3 sequence is 14 residues long. V was trimmed by 8 bases and J by 0 bases, leaving 13 bases between them. CDR3 coding DNA: TGTGCCAGCGGAGCAGGGGTATTGAACACTGAAGCTTTCTTT. Translating it yields CASGAGVLNTEAFF.

The chain has TRBV4-1 and TRBJ2-3, with TRBD1 identical over 9 bases. Germline loops: CDR1 MGHRA, CDR2 YSYEKL. This CDR3 comprises 15 residues. The trim removed 2 bases at V and 3 bases at J, leaving 3 bases unmatched. CDR3 nucleotide sequence: TGCGCCAGCAGCCAACCGGACAGGGGAACAGATACGCAGTATTTT. It yields the protein CASSQPDRGTDTQYF.

V and J are TRBV28 and TRBJ1-2; D is perhaps TRBD1 (5 bases). The V end lost 5 bases, the J end lost 6 bases, and 19 bases lay between the germline ends. The germline V gene has CDR1 MDHEN and CDR2 SYDVKM. The CDR3 covers 15 residues. The CDR3 loop is CASSVRDPRVDGYTF. In nucleotides, the CDR3 is TGTGCCAGCAGTGTCCGGGACCCCCGAGTTGATGGCTACACCTTC.

The V call is TRBV7-9, the J call TRBJ2-3; a weak D match, TRBD2 (6 bases). In germline, CDR1 is SEHNR, CDR2 FQNEAQ (reference sequence). V lost 4 bases, J lost 6 bases, and 23 bases lay in between. The CDR3 spans 17 residues. The CDR3 coding sequence is TGTGCCAGCAGCTCTAGGCGGGGCCTTCTACCGGCGGATACGCAGTATTTT. Protein sequence: CASSSRRGLLPADTQYF.

The chain has TRBV2 and TRBJ2-2; 7 bases line up with TRBD1. The germline gives CDR1 SNHLY, CDR2 FYNNEI. The CDR3 sequence is 15 residues long. Germline trimming cut 4 bases from V and 3 bases from J; bases unmatched to any gene: 5. CDR3 sequence reads: CASSALGQDTGELFF. The CDR3 coding sequence is TGTGCCAGCAGTGCCCTTGGACAGGACACCGGGGAGCTGTTTTTT.